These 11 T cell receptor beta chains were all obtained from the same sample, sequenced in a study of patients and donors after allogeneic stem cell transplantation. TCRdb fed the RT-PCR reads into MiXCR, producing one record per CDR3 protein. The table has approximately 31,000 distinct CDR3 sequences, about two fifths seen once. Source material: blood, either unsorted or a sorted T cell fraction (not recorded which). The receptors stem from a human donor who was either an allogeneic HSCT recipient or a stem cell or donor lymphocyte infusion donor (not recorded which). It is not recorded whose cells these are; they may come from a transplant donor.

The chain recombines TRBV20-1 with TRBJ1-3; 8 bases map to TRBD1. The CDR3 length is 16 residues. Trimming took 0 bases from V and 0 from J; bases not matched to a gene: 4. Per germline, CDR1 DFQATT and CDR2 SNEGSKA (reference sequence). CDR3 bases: TGCAGTGCTAGAGATGCGACAGGGGACTCTGGAAACACCATATATTTT. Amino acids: CSARDATGDSGNTIYF.

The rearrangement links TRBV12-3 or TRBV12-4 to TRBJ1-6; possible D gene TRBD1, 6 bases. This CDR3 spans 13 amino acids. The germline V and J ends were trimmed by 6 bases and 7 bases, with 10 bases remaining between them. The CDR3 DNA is TGTGCCAGCAGCTTGCAGGGGAATTCACCCCTCCACTTT. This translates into CASSLQGNSPLHF.

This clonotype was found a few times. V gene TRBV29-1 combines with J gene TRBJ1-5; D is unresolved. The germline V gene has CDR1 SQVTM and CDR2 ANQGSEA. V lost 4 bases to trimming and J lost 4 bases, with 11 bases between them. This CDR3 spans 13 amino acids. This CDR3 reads CSVGWQDNQPQHF. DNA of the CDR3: TGCAGCGTTGGATGGCAGGATAATCAGCCCCAGCATTTT.

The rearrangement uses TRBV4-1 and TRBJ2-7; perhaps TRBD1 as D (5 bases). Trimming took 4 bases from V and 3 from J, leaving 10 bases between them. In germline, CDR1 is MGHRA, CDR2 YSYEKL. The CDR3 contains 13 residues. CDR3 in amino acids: CASSPGHLYEQYF. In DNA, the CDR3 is TGCGCCAGCAGCCCAGGACACCTCTACGAGCAGTACTTC.

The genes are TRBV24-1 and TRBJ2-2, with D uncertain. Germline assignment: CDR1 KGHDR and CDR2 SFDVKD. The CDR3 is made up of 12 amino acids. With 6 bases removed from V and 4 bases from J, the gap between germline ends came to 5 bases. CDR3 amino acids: CATSSVTGELFF. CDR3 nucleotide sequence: TGTGCCACCAGTTCGGTCACCGGGGAGCTGTTTTTT.

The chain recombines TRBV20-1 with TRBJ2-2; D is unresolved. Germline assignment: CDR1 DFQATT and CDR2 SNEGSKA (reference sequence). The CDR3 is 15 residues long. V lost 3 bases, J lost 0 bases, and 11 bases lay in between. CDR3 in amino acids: CSASLGPANTGELFF. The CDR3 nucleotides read TGCAGTGCTAGCCTTGGACCCGCGAACACCGGGGAGCTGTTTTTT.

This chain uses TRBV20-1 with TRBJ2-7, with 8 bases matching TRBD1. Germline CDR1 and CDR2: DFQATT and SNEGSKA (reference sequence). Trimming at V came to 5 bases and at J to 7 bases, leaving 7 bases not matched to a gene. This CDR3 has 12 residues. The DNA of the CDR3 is TGCAGTGCTTCCCGACAGGGGTCGGAGCAGTACTTC. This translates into CSASRQGSEQYF.

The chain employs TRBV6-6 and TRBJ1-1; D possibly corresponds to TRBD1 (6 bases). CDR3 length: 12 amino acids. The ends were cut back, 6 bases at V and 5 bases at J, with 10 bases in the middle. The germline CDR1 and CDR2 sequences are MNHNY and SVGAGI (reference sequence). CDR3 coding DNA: TGTGCCAGCAGGAGGGGACAAACTGAAGCTTTCTTT. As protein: CASRRGQTEAFF.

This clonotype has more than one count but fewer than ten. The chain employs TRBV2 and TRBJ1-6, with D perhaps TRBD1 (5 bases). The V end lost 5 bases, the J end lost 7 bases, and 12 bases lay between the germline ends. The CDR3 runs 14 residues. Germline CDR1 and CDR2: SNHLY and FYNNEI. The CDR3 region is CASSPVGTNSPLHF. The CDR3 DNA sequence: TGTGCCAGCAGTCCAGTTGGGACCAATTCACCCCTCCACTTT.

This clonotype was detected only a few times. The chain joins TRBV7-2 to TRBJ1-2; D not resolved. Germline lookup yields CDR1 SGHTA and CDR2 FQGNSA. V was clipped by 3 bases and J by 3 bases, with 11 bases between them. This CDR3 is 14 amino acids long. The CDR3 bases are TGTGCCAGCAGCTTCGACTGGACGGACTATGGCTACACCTTC. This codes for CASSFDWTDYGYTF. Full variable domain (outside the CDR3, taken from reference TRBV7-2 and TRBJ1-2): GAGVSQSPSNKVTEKGKDVELRCDPISGHTALYWYRQSLGQGLEFLIYFQGNSAPDKSGLPSDRFSAERTGGSVSTLTIQRTQQEDSAVYLCASSFDWTDYGYTFGSGTRLTVV.

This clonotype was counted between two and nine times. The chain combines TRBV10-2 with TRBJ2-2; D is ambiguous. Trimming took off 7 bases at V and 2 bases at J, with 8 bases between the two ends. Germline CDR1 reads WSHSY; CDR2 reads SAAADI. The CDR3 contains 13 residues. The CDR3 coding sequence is TGCGCCAGCAACGGCTATAACACCGGGGAGCTGTTTTTT. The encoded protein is CASNGYNTGELFF.